This TCR beta chain was obtained from a study of identical twins. The CDR3 is 14 amino acids. The V segment lost 5 bases and the J segment 7 bases; nucleotides outside the gene matches: 7. This clonotype was detected many times. A universal primer binding site was introduced by template switching. The final cDNA contained unique molecular identifiers. TCRdb reprocessed the 5' RACE reads via MiXCR and lists one record per CDR3 protein. The sample lists roughly 720,000 distinct CDR3 sequences, 15% to 20% occurring once. The same data also went into a second study, on T cells expressing NK-cell markers.

The chain is built from TRBV12-3 or TRBV12-4 and TRBJ2-7, with 11 bases lining up with TRBD2. This TCR was sampled from a young woman in good health. Sequenced sample: PBMCs. CDR3 in DNA: TGTGCCAGCAGTCTTAGCGGGAGGGTAAGGGAGCAGTACTTC. Its translation: CASSLSGRVREQYF.